Listed below are T cell receptor beta chains from one sample, sequenced in a study of regulatory T cells in long-lasting Graves disease. TCRdb fed the multiplex PCR reads into MiXCR, producing one record per CDR3 protein. The sample shows roughly 700,000 distinct CDR3 sequences, around 30% of them seen only once. The material was peripheral blood mononuclear cells (PBMCs), obtained when the disease was refractory, from a patient treated with antithyroid drugs. The receptors stem from a female donor with Graves disease. The CDR3 runs from the conserved cysteine through the conserved F or W. Each record gives: J gene, D gene, V gene, clone size, CDR3 DNA, CDR3 protein. D genes are given only for firm matches. Expanded clones are given a class, and other clones once, few, many or no size at all.

>TRBJ2-7|TRBD1|TRBV12-3/TRBV12-4|.
TGTGCCAGCAGATCCGACAGGGGAAGCTCCTACGAGCAGTACTTC
CASRSDRGSSYEQYF
>TRBJ1-2|TRBD1|TRBV28|many
TGTGCCAGCAGTTTTGGCAGGGGGCTGGATGGCTACACCTTC
CASSFGRGLDGYTF
>TRBJ1-5|.|TRBV6-5|.
TGTGCCAGCAGTTACTCGAGTGGGGCGGGAGGGCAGCCCCAGCATTTT
CASSYSSGAGGQPQHF
>TRBJ1-5|.|TRBV12-3/TRBV12-4|.
TGTGCCAGCAGTTTCTCAGGGACTTGTAGCAATCAGCCCCAGCATTTT
CASSFSGTCSNQPQHF
>TRBJ1-1|TRBD1|TRBV6-9|few
TGTGCCAGCAGTTACGAGACAGGGAAAGCTTTCTTT
CASSYETGKAFF
>TRBJ1-2|.|TRBV29-1|.
TGCAGCGTTGATGACTCTAACTATGGCTACACCTTC
CSVDDSNYGYTF
>TRBJ2-5|TRBD2|TRBV11-2|.
TGTGCCAGCAGCTCGCCCTTAGCGGGAGGGAGCGAGACCCAGTACTTC
CASSSPLAGGSETQYF
>TRBJ2-7|.|TRBV3-1|few
TGTGCCAGCAGCCAAGGGACAAGGGGCTCCTACGAGCAGTACTTC
CASSQGTRGSYEQYF
>TRBJ1-4|.|TRBV5-6|.
TGTGCCAGCAGCTTGGTGGGGAATGAAAAACTGTTTTTT
CASSLVGNEKLFF
>TRBJ1-4|.|TRBV12-3/TRBV12-4|few
TGTGCCAGCAGTCCAGGGGTCCCTAATGAAAAACTGTTTTTT
CASSPGVPNEKLFF
>TRBJ1-5|TRBD1|TRBV9|few
TGTGCCAGCAGCGTAGGGACAGGGCGCAATCAGCCCCAGCATTTT
CASSVGTGRNQPQHF
>TRBJ2-7|.|TRBV4-2|.
TGTGCCAGCAGCCAAGATGTTGAGGGATCTAAATACGAGCAGTACTTC
CASSQDVEGSKYEQYF
>TRBJ1-6|.|TRBV9|.
TGTGCCAGCAGCGGAGGGACTTCACCCCTCCACTTT
CASSGGTSPLHF
>TRBJ1-1|.|TRBV20-1|few
TGCAGTGCTAGAAGAGAAGGGGTGAACACTGAAGCTTTCTTT
CSARREGVNTEAFF
>TRBJ1-1|.|TRBV2|many
TGTGCCAGCAATCAGAACACTGAAGCTTTCTTT
CASNQNTEAFF
>TRBJ1-2|.|TRBV28|many
TGTGCCAGCACTTGGGGAGCCGGCTATGGCTACACCTTC
CASTWGAGYGYTF
>TRBJ2-7|.|TRBV12-3/TRBV12-4|few
TGTGCCAGCAGTTTTGGATACAGGTTCGACGAGCAGTACTTC
CASSFGYRFDEQYF
>TRBJ2-5|.|TRBV30|many
TGTGCCTGGAGGCGAGGGCAAGAGACCCAGTACTTC
CAWRRGQETQYF
>TRBJ2-2|.|TRBV3-1|few
TGTGCCAGCAGCCAAGCGACCAACACCGGGGAGCTGTTTTTT
CASSQATNTGELFF
>TRBJ1-2|TRBD1|TRBV9|.
TGTGCCAGCAGCGTAGATCCAGGGGGTCACGGCTACACCTTC
CASSVDPGGHGYTF
>TRBJ1-2|TRBD1|TRBV20-1|.
TGCAGTGCTCGACAGGGGGTGGGACGGGATGGCTACACCTTC
CSARQGVGRDGYTF
>TRBJ1-2|.|TRBV14|.
TGTGCCAGCAGCCAAGGACGGTTCGAGGATTGGAGGAACTATGGCTACACCTTC
CASSQGRFEDWRNYGYTF
>TRBJ2-2|TRBD2|TRBV12-3/TRBV12-4|few
TGTGCCAGCAGGAAAGCGGGAGAGAACACCGGGGAGCTGTTTTTT
CASRKAGENTGELFF
>TRBJ2-2|.|TRBV27|.
TGTGCCAGCAGTTTATCCACAGGCAGGACAAGAATAACCGGGGAGCTGTTTTTT
CASSLSTGRTRITGELFF
>TRBJ1-5|.|TRBV5-6|.
TGTGCCAGCAGCCCTATGGGTGTCAGCAATCAGCCCCAGCATTTT
CASSPMGVSNQPQHF
>TRBJ2-7|.|TRBV2|many
TGTGCCAGCAGCGCCGGTCCCTCCTACGAGCAGTACTTC
CASSAGPSYEQYF
>TRBJ1-1|.|TRBV27|.
TGTGCCACCAATCCTGGACGGGAGAAGAACACTGAAGCTTTCTTT
CATNPGREKNTEAFF
>TRBJ1-2|.|TRBV7-9|few
TGTGCCAGCAGCTTAACGCAGGCAAGCGGCTACACCTTC
CASSLTQASGYTF